A selection of T cell receptor beta chains follows, all from one sample in a study of relationships among human T cell subsets. MiXCR was run by TCRdb on the multiplex PCR reads, yielding one entry per CDR3 protein. In the table there are fewer than 15,000 distinct CDR3 sequences, about 55% of which are singletons. Sequencing input: Tregs sorted from blood. Every receptor here comes from a man in his forties or fifties in good health. Both conserved end residues are trimmed from each CDR3. Each record gives: V gene, J gene, clone size, D gene, CDR3 protein. D genes are given only for firm matches. Size is omitted from some rows. Given values are once, few, many or a class for expanded clones.

TRBV11-2	TRBJ2-5	few	NA	ASSLGAAQETQY
TRBV11-2	TRBJ2-4	NA	TRBD2	ASSSKAGGLAKNIQY
TRBV27	TRBJ1-1	few	TRBD1	ASRLGQGKNTEAF
TRBV7-8	NA	NA	NA	ASSLGSRQETQY
TRBV11-3	TRBJ2-1	few	NA	ASSLGQNNEQF
TRBV20-1	TRBJ2-1	NA	NA	SARGRVKNNEQF
TRBV10-2	TRBJ1-1	NA	NA	ASSEADTEAF
TRBV30	TRBJ1-5	few	TRBD1	AYGQESNQPQH
TRBV5-1	TRBJ2-7	NA	NA	ASSLDRIYEQC
TRBV28	TRBJ2-3	NA	TRBD1	ASRLIQGARTDTQY
TRBV6-1	TRBJ2-7	NA	TRBD2	ASSGGTSGGSYERY
TRBV15	TRBJ2-5	NA	NA	ATSIGETQY
TRBV20-1	TRBJ1-2	once	NA	SARDERWNYGYT
TRBV7-3	TRBJ2-5	NA	TRBD2	ASSPIAGGGQETQY
TRBV20-1	TRBJ2-7	NA	TRBD2	SARSGVSSYEQY
TRBV14	TRBJ2-7	NA	NA	ASSQVEWYEQY
TRBV29-1	TRBJ2-3	NA	NA	SAWDSTDTQY
TRBV11-2	TRBJ2-3	NA	TRBD1	ASSFNRQGSDTQY
TRBV28	TRBJ1-6	NA	NA	ASSGGQGPNSPLH
TRBV6-5	TRBJ2-3	few	NA	ASSYSRYKAEGTDTQY
TRBV20-1	TRBJ2-2	few	TRBD2	SAYSGANTGELF
TRBV11-2	TRBJ2-4	NA	TRBD1	ASSLHRGHKNIQY
TRBV11-1	TRBJ2-5	few	TRBD2	ASSPWTSGRPETQY
TRBV28	TRBJ2-1	few	TRBD2	ASSLAGTSAYNEQF
TRBV28	TRBJ2-7	NA	NA	ASSSPPNEQY
TRBV10-3	TRBJ2-7	NA	TRBD1	AISVGQGAYEQY
TRBV27	TRBJ2-7	NA	NA	ASSFSREKQY
TRBV11-2	TRBJ2-1	NA	NA	ASSKRMGNEQF
TRBV20-1	TRBJ2-1	NA	TRBD2	SAIDPGLAGGPNEQF
TRBV28	TRBJ1-1	once	NA	ASSFFVTPKGTEAF
TRBV30	TRBJ1-4	NA	NA	AWNQGQANEKLF
TRBV2	TRBJ2-1	few	NA	ASSGWGVLYNEQF
TRBV24-1	TRBJ2-1	NA	NA	AASDFRADEQF
TRBV11-2	TRBJ1-5	few	NA	ASSLVAGWSNQPQH
TRBV5-1	TRBJ1-3	NA	NA	ASSLDGSSGNTIY
TRBV7-6	TRBJ1-4	NA	NA	ASSLGSHEKLF
TRBV12-3/TRBV12-4	TRBJ2-1	few	TRBD1	ASRPSGQSYNEQF
TRBV12-3/TRBV12-4	TRBJ2-4	few	NA	ASSLDTSRAKNIQY
TRBV20-1	TRBJ1-5	few	TRBD1	SAADRDSQPQH
TRBV12-3/TRBV12-4	TRBJ2-1	NA	TRBD2	ASRGGTSGGVEQF